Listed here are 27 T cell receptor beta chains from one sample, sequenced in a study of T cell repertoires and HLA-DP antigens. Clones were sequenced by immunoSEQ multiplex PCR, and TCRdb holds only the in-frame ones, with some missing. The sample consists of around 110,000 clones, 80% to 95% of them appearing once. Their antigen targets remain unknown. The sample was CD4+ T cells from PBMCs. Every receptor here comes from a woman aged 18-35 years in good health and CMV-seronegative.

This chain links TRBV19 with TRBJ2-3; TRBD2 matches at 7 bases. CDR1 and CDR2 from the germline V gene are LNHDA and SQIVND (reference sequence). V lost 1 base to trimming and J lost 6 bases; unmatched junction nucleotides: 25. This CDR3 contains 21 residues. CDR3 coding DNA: TGTGCCAGTAGTATAGGCCCCCGAACCCCGGGACGAGCGGGAATGGGCGATACGCAGTATTTT. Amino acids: CASSIGPRTPGRAGMGDTQYF.

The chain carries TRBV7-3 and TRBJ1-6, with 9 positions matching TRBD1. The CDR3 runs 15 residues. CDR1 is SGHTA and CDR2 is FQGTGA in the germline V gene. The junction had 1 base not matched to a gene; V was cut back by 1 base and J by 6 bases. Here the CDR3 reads CASSLMGQGNSPLHF. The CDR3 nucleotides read TGTGCCAGCAGCTTAATGGGACAGGGTAATTCACCCCTCCACTTT.

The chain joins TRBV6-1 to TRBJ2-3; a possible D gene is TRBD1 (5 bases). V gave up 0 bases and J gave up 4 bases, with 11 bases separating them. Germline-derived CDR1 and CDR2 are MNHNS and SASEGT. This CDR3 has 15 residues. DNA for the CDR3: TGTGCCAGCAGTGAAGCGGCGGCAGGGCCAGATACGCAGTATTTT. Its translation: CASSEAAAGPDTQYF.

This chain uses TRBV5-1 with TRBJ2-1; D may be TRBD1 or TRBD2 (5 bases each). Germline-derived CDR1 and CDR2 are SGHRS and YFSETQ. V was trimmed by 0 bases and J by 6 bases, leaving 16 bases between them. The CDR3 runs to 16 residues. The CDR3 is CASSLGWQGVGNEQFF. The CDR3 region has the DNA TGCGCCAGCAGCTTGGGGTGGCAGGGAGTAGGCAATGAGCAGTTCTTC. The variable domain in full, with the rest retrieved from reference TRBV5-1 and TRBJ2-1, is KAGVTQTPRYLIKTRGQQVTLSCSPISGHRSVSWYQQTPGQGLQFLFEYFSETQRNKGNFPGRFSGRQFSNSRSEMNVSTLELGDSALYLCASSLGWQGVGNEQFFGPGTRLTVL.

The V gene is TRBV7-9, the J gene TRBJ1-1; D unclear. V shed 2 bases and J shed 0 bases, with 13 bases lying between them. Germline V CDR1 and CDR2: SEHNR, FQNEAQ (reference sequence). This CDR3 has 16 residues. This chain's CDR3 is CASSLLSANLNTEAFF. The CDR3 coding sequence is TGTGCCAGCAGCTTACTATCTGCGAACTTGAACACTGAAGCTTTCTTT.

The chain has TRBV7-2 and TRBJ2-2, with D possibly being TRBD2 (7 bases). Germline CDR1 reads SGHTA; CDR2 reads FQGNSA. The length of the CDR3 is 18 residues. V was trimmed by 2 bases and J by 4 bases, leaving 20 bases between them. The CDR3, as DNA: TGTGCCAGCAGCTTAAGGGTAACCGCGGGGGCCGGCACCGGGGAGCTGTTTTTT. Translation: CASSLRVTAGAGTGELFF. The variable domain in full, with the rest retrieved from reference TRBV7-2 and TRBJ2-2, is GAGVSQSPSNKVTEKGKDVELRCDPISGHTALYWYRQSLGQGLEFLIYFQGNSAPDKSGLPSDRFSAERTGGSVSTLTIQRTQQEDSAVYLCASSLRVTAGAGTGELFFGEGSRLTVL.

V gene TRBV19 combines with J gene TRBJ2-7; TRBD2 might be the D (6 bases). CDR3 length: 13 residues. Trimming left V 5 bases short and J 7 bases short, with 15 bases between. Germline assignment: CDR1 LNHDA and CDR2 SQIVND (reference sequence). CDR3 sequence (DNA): TGTGCCAGTAGTGCCCTGGCGGGGACGGAGCAGTACGTC. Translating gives CASSALAGTEQYV.

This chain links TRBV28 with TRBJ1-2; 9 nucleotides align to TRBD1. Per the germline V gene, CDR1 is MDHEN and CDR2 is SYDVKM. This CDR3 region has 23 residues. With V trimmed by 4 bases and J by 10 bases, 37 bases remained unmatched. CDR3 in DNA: TGTGCCAGCAGTTCCGCCCCAGGACAGGGGCCTAACTTCCAACAGGCAAGGGTCGGATACTACACCTTC. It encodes CASSSAPGQGPNFQQARVGYYTF.

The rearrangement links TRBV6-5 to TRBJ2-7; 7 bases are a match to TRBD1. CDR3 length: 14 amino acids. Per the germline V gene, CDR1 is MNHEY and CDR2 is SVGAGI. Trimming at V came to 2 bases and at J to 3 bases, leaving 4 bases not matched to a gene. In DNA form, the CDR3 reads TGTGCCAGCAGTTACACAGGGGTGGGCTACGAGCAGTACTTC. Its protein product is CASSYTGVGYEQYF.

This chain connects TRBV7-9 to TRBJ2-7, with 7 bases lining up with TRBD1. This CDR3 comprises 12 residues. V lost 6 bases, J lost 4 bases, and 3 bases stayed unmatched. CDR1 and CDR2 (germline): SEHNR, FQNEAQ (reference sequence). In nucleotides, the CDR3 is TGTGCCAGCAGTTCACAGGGGTACGAGCAGTACTTC. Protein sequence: CASSSQGYEQYF.

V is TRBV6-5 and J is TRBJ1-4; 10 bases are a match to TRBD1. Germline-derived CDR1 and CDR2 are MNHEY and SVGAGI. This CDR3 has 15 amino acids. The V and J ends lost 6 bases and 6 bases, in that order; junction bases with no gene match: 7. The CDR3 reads CASRSGGQGHEKLFF. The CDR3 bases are TGTGCCAGCAGGTCCGGGGGACAGGGGCATGAAAAACTGTTTTTT.

Written as DNA, the CDR3 is TGTGCCAGCAGCTTGAAGGTCGGGACAGGGAACAATCAGCCCCAGCATTTT. Encoded protein: CASSLKVGTGNNQPQHF. The V and J genes are TRBV5-5 and TRBJ1-5; 9 bases are a match to TRBD1. The germline CDR1 and CDR2 sequences are SGHKS and YYEKEE (reference sequence). After removal of 1 base from V and 3 bases from J, the junction contained 8 bases not matched to a gene. This CDR3 is built from 17 residues.

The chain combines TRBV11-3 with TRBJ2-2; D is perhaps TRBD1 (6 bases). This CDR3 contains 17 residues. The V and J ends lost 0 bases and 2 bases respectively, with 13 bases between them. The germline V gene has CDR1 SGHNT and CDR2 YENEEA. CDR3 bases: TGTGCCAGCAGCTTAGAAGAGTGGGGACAAAACACCGGGGAGCTGTTTTTT. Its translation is CASSLEEWGQNTGELFF.

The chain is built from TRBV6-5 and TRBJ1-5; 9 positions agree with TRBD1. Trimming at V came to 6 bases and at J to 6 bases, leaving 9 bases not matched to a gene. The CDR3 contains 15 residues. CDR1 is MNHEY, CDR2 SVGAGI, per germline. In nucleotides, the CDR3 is TGTGCCAGCAGGCCCACAGGGGGCAGGGGTCAGCCCCAGCATTTT. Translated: CASRPTGGRGQPQHF.

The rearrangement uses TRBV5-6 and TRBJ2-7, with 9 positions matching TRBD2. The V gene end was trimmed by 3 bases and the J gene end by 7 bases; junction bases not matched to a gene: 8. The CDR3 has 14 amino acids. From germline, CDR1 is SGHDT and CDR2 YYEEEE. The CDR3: CASSSGGLAWEQYF. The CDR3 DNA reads TGTGCCAGCAGCTCGGGGGGACTAGCCTGGGAGCAGTACTTC.

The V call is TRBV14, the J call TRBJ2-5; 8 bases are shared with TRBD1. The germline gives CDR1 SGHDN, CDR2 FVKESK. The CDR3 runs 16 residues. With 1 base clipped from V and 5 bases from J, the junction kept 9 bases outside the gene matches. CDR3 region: CASSQARTGLGETQYF. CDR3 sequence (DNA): TGTGCCAGCAGCCAAGCCCGGACAGGGTTAGGGGAGACCCAGTACTTC.

CDR3 region: CASSPLTGSPLHF. CDR3 DNA sequence: TGTGCCAGCTCACCACTCACTGGATCACCCCTCCACTTT. The genes are TRBV18 and TRBJ1-6; no firm D call. CDR1 and CDR2 (germline): KGHSH, LQKENI. Trimming stripped 1 base from V and 10 bases from J, with 8 bases between. This CDR3 comprises 13 residues.

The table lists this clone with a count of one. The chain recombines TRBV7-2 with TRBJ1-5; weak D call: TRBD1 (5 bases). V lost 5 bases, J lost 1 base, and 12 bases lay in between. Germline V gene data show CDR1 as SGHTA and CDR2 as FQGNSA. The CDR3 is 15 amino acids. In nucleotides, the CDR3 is TGTGCCAGCAGCCCATGGGGGGTAAGCAATCAGCCCCAGCATTTT. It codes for CASSPWGVSNQPQHF.

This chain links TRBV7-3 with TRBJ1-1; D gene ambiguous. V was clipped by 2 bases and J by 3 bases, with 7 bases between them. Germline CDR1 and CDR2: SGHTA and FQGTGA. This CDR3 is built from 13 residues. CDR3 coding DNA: TGTGCCAGCAGCTTAGAGCCATACACTGAAGCTTTCTTT. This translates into CASSLEPYTEAFF.

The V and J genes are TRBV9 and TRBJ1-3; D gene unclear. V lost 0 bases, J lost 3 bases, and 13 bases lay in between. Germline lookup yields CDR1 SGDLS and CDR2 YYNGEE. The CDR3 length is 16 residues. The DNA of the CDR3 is TGTGCCAGCAGCGTAGCGATTACAGCAGGTGGAAACACCATATATTTT. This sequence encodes CASSVAITAGGNTIYF.

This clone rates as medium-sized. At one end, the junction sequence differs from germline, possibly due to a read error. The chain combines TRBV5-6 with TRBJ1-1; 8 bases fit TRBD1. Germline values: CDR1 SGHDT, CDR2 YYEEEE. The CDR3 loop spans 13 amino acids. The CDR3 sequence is CASSRTGFSKGIF. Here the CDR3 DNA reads TGTGCCAGCAGCCGGACAGGGTTCTCGAAGGGGATCTTT.

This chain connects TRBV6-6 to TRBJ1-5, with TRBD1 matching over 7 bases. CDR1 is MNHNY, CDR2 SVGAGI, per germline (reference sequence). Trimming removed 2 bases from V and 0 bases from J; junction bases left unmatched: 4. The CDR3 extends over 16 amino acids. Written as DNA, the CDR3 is TGTGCCAGCAGTTACCCTGCAGGGGGTAGCAATCAGCCCCAGCATTTT. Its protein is CASSYPAGGSNQPQHF.

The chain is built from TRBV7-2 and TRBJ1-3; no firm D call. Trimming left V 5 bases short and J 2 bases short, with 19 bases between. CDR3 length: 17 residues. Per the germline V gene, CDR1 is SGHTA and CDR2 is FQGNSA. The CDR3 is CASSPRSTQVPGNTIYF. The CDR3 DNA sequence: TGTGCCAGCAGCCCCCGATCCACTCAGGTGCCTGGAAACACCATATATTTT.

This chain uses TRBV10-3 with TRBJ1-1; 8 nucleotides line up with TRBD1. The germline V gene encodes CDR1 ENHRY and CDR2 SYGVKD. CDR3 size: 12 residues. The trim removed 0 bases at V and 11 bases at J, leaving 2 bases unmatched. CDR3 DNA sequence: TGTGCCATCAGTGAGTCGACAGGGGAGGCTTTCTTT. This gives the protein CAISESTGEAFF.

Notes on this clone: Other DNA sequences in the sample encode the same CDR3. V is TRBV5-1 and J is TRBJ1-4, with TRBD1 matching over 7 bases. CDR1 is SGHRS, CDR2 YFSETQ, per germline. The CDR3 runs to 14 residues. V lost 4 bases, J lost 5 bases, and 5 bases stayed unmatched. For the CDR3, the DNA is TGCGCCAGCAGCCTGGGACAGATAAATGAAAAACTGTTTTTT. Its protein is CASSLGQINEKLFF.

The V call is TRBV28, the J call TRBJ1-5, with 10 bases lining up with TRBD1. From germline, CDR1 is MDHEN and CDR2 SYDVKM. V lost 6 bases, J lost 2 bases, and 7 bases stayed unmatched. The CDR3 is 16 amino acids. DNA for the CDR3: TGTGCCAGCAGCCTTCCCGGGACAGGGGGCAATCAGCCCCAGCATTTT. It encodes CASSLPGTGGNQPQHF.

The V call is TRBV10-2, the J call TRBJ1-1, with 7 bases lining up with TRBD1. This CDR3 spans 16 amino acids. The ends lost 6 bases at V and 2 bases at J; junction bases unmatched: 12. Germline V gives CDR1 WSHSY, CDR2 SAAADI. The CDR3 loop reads CASSRQGPTSNTEAFF. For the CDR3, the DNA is TGCGCCAGCAGCCGACAGGGACCGACATCTAACACTGAAGCTTTCTTT.